This T cell receptor beta chain stems from a study of vaccination effects on CD4 cells after COVID-19. At the level of the study: Post-vaccine samples followed the second dose by a median of 72 days. Study conclusions and caveats: Small numbers of convalescent patients limited the study. It also lacked early post-infection timepoints.

Following 10 days of culture, CD4+ T cells were isolated. Either the BNT162b2 or mRNA-1273 vaccine was given to participants in two doses. The table came from immunoSEQ multiplex PCR; TCRdb's copy has only in-frame clones and leaves some out. The sample yields 66,000 or so clones, 74% seen once. Notes on this clone: The antigen is undetermined.

Germline CDR1 is SGHTS and CDR2 is YDEGEE. The CDR3 covers 13 residues. Between the trimmed V and J ends, which lost 6 bases and 4 bases, there was a span of 12 bases. The chain is built from TRBV5-8 and TRBJ2-3, with unresolved D. The sample in question was CD4+ T cells from PBMCs cultured without peptide, obtained after COVID-19 vaccination. The source is a human donor who received a COVID-19 vaccine. CDR3 nucleotide sequence: TGTGCCAGCACCCTCACCCCATCAGATACGCAGTATTTT. This codes for CASTLTPSDTQYF.